The clone carrying this T cell receptor (beta chain) was recorded a few times. The V end was cut by 6 bases, the J end by 6 bases, with 9 bases between. This CDR3 is built from 12 residues. Preparation of the TCRbeta library involved a method that used unique molecular identifiers. TCRdb reprocessed the PCR reads via MiXCR and lists one record per CDR3 protein. The table records some 490,000 distinct CDR3 sequences, around 12% of them present only once. This sample is part of a study of T-cell reconstitution after alpha-beta-depleted transplantation in children. The clonotype was recovered from a human donor who donated a stem cell graft to a child with combined immunodeficiency. Source: PBMCs from the stem cell graft donor, taken from the stem cell graft. The rearrangement links TRBV12-3 or TRBV12-4 to TRBJ1-5; D gene unclear. The CDR3 reads CASSSVFQPQHF. DNA of the CDR3: TGTGCCAGCAGCTCCGTGTTTCAGCCCCAGCATTTT.